The T cell receptor beta chain described here comes from a study of blood T cell repertoires in COVID-19. Background on the study: Material from acute and convalescent COVID-19 was sourced from the United States, Italy and Spain.

CDR3 length: 11 amino acids. Produced via immunoSEQ multiplex PCR; TCRdb's table is partial and in-frame only. In the table there are hundreds of thousands of clones, 70% to 90% of which are singletons. V and J are TRBV21-1 and TRBJ2-1; the D call in the table, TRBD2, was not verified against the DNA. TRBV21-1 is given as a pseudogene. Sample: PBMCs or T cells enriched from blood (not recorded which). The TCR sequence derives from a man aged 25-45 years who had recovered from COVID-19. The CDR3 nucleotides read TGTGCCATCCGTCTGAGTAATGAGCAGTTCTTC. Encoded protein: CAIRLSNEQFF.